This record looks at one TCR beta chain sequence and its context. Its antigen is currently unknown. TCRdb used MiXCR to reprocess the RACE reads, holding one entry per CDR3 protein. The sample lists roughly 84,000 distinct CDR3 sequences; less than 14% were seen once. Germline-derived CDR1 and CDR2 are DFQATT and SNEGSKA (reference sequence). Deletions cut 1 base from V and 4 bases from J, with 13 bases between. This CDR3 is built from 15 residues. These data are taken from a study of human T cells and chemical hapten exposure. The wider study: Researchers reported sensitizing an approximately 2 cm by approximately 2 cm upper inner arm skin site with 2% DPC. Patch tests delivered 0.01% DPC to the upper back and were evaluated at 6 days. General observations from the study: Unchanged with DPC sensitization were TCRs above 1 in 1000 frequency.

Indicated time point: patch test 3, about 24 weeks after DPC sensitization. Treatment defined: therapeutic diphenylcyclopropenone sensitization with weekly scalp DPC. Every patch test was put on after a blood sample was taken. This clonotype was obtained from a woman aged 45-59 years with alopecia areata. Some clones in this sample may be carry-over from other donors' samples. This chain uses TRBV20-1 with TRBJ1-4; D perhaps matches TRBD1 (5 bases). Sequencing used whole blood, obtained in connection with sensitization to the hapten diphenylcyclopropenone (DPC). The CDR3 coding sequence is TGCAGTGCTAGAGCCCAGCCCCAGGGTAATGAAAAACTGTTTTTT. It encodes CSARAQPQGNEKLFF.